This T cell receptor (beta chain) was recorded in a study of T cell changes during pregnancy in multiple sclerosis. This CDR3 has 14 residues. The V end lost 0 bases, the J end lost 7 bases, and 11 bases lay between the germline ends. Germline V gene data show CDR1 as SGHRS and CDR2 as YFSETQ. Profiling relied on immunoSEQ multiplex PCR, and the TCRdb table lists in-frame clones only, not all of them. In the table there are 65,000 to 85,000 clones, roughly 92% of which are singletons. The clonotype was recovered from a female donor with multiple sclerosis, enrolled in a pregnancy study. The sequenced sample was CD4+ T cells from peripheral blood mononuclear cells, obtained before pregnancy. The chain joins TRBV5-1 to TRBJ1-5; D is possibly TRBD1 (6 bases). The CDR3 coding sequence is TGCGCCAGCAGCTTGGAACAGGGTGGACAGCCCCAGCATTTT. Translated: CASSLEQGGQPQHF. Together with reference TRBV5-1 and TRBJ1-5, the CDR3 gives the full variable domain: KAGVTQTPRYLIKTRGQQVTLSCSPISGHRSVSWYQQTPGQGLQFLFEYFSETQRNKGNFPGRFSGRQFSNSRSEMNVSTLELGDSALYLCASSLEQGGQPQHFGDGTRLSIL.